The rows below give T cell receptor beta chains drawn from one sample of a study of cytomegalovirus exposure and HLA in healthy donors. Here immunoSEQ multiplex PCR was the method, and the copy in TCRdb shows in-frame clones only, minus some. The sample holds approximately 110,000 clones; 69% are singletons and the top ten take 4.5% to 5.5%. Material for sequencing was PBMCs. The origin of the receptors is a woman aged 70-85 years in good health and CMV-seropositive. The CDR3 runs from the conserved cysteine through the conserved F or W. The D gene is left open where the match is weak. A clone size is listed for some rows: how often the clone was seen (once, few, many), or a class if it is expanded.

size	J	V	D	DNA	CDR3
NA	TRBJ2-3	TRBV5-8	NA	TGTGCCAGCAGCTTGTCAGGGGCAGATACGCAGTATTTT	CASSLSGADTQYF
NA	TRBJ1-2	TRBV28	TRBD1	TGTGCCAGCAGTCCTGCCGGGACAGGGACGGCTGGCTACACCTTC	CASSPAGTGTAGYTF
NA	TRBJ1-1	TRBV9	TRBD1	TGTGCCAGCAGCACCACAGGGGGCGCGGGGACTGAAGCTTTCTTT	CASSTTGGAGTEAFF
NA	TRBJ2-1	TRBV10-3	TRBD2	TGTGCCATCAGTGACCCGGGACTAGCGGGGGGGCCGGCGCAGTTCTTC	CAISDPGLAGGPAQFF
NA	TRBJ2-1	TRBV12-1	NA	TGTGCCAGCAGCCCCGCACGGAGCGTCGGGTTAGGGGGGGGCTCCTACAATGAGCAGTTCTTC	CASSPARSVGLGGGSYNEQFF
NA	TRBJ2-7	TRBV27	TRBD1	TGTGCCAGCAGTCTCACGGGACAGGGCTTCGAGCAGTACTTC	CASSLTGQGFEQYF
NA	TRBJ1-2	TRBV29-1	TRBD1	TGCAGCGTCCGGGACAGGGAAATCGGTGATGGCTACACCTTC	CSVRDREIGDGYTF
few	TRBJ2-7	TRBV18	TRBD1	TGTGCCAGCTCACCAACTTCCGGGACAGGGTACGAGCAGTACTTC	CASSPTSGTGYEQYF
few	TRBJ2-3	TRBV5-4	NA	TGTGCCAGCAGCTTGCAGGGCCCGGGAGAAGATACGCAGTATTTT	CASSLQGPGEDTQYF
NA	TRBJ2-5	TRBV4-1	TRBD1	TGCGCCAGCAGCCCAGGGGGCCGGGAGACCCAGTACTTC	CASSPGGRETQYF
NA	TRBJ2-7	TRBV5-6	TRBD2	TGTGCCAGCAGCTCTAATAGCGGGGACCAATCCTACGAGCAGTACTTC	CASSSNSGDQSYEQYF
once	TRBJ2-5	TRBV7-2	TRBD2	TGTGCCAGCAGCTCCTCGGGGGGGCCTTGGGAGACCCAGTACTTC	CASSSSGGPWETQYF
NA	TRBJ1-2	TRBV2	TRBD1	TGTGCCAGCGGACAGGGCTCTTCCTATGGCTACACCTTC	CASGQGSSYGYTF
NA	TRBJ2-7	TRBV7-2	NA	TGTGCCAGCAGCTCCCAGGGGTCCTACGAGCAGTACTTC	CASSSQGSYEQYF
few	TRBJ2-1	TRBV4-3	NA	TGCGCCAGCAGCCGGGAGGGGGGTTTATACAATGAGCAGTTCTTC	CASSREGGLYNEQFF
NA	TRBJ2-7	TRBV2	NA	TGTGCCAGCAGTGAACAGGGCACCTACGAGCAGTACTTC	CASSEQGTYEQYF
once	TRBJ1-1	TRBV18	NA	TGTGCCAGCTCACCCACAGGGCTCACTGAAGCTTTCTTT	CASSPTGLTEAFF
NA	TRBJ1-6	TRBV12-2	NA	TGTGCAAGTCGCCCACCCGGGGGGGGCTCCTATAATTCACCCCTCCACTTT	CASRPPGGGSYNSPLHF
NA	TRBJ1-4	TRBV6-5	TRBD1	TGTGCCAGCAGTTACTCGACAGGGGGTTGGGAAAAACTGTTTTTT	CASSYSTGGWEKLFF
NA	TRBJ2-1	TRBV5-4	NA	TGTGCCAGCTCGCATCCGGACAAGTGGAATGAGCAGTTCTTC	CASSHPDKWNEQFF
few	TRBJ2-1	TRBV7-9	TRBD2	TGTGCCAGCAGCTCCGAAGCGGGGGGGTACAATGAGCAGTTCTTC	CASSSEAGGYNEQFF
few	TRBJ1-2	TRBV5-6	TRBD1	TGTGCCAGCAGCCTAATTACAGGGGACTATGGCTACACCTTC	CASSLITGDYGYTF
NA	TRBJ2-6	TRBV7-6	TRBD2	TGTGCCAGCAGCTTGACTAGCGGGATTCTCTCTGGGGCCAACGTCCTGACTTTC	CASSLTSGILSGANVLTF
NA	TRBJ2-3	TRBV7-6	NA	TGTGCCAGCAGCTCCACTCCCCTAAGCACAGATACGCAGTATTTT	CASSSTPLSTDTQYF
NA	TRBJ2-7	TRBV7-9	TRBD2	TGTGCCAGCAGCTTAGCGCCTCTTAGCGGGGTAGAATACGAGCAGTACTTC	CASSLAPLSGVEYEQYF
NA	TRBJ1-5	TRBV6-6	NA	TGTGCCAGCACCAAGGGGGAGGGAACTAATCAGCCCCAGCATTTT	CASTKGEGTNQPQHF
few	TRBJ1-2	TRBV5-6	NA	TGTGCCAGCAGCTCAACCGGAGGGAACTATGGCTACACCTTC	CASSSTGGNYGYTF
few	TRBJ1-4	TRBV19	NA	TGTGCCAGTACGCTATGGGCAGCAACTAATGAAAAACTGTTTTTT	CASTLWAATNEKLFF
once	TRBJ2-5	TRBV6-6	NA	TGTGCCAGCAGTTCAGGGGAGGGGACCCAGTACTTC	CASSSGEGTQYF
once	TRBJ2-1	TRBV15	TRBD1	TGTGCCACCAGCGAAGACCAGGACAGGAGCTCCTACAATGAGCAGTTCTTC	CATSEDQDRSSYNEQFF
NA	TRBJ2-7	TRBV19	TRBD1	TGTGCCAGTAGCGGACAGGGGGAGAACTCCTACGAGCAGTACTTC	CASSGQGENSYEQYF
NA	TRBJ2-7	TRBV5-1	TRBD1	TGCGCCAGCAGCCGGGACAGGGTCTACGAGCAGTACTTC	CASSRDRVYEQYF
NA	TRBJ2-3	TRBV5-1	NA	TGCGCCAGCAGCTTCTCGGGTGGAGATACGCAGTATTTT	CASSFSGGDTQYF
few	TRBJ1-4	TRBV30	NA	TGTGCCTGGAGTAGAGGTTATACTAATGAAAAACTGTTTTTT	CAWSRGYTNEKLFF
NA	TRBJ2-7	TRBV7-6	NA	TGTGCCAGCAGCTTAGCGGTCGCGTCCTACGAGCAGTACTTC	CASSLAVASYEQYF
NA	TRBJ1-1	TRBV6-5	NA	TGTGCCAGCAGTATGAAGGGATGGGGAGGACCTGAAGCTTTCTTT	CASSMKGWGGPEAFF
NA	TRBJ1-1	TRBV5-1	TRBD1	TGCGCCAGCAGCCCGTGGACAGGAGGAGACACTGAAGCTTTCTTT	CASSPWTGGDTEAFF
NA	TRBJ1-3	TRBV4-1	TRBD1	TGCGCCAGCAGCCGCACAGGGGATGGAAACACCATATATTTT	CASSRTGDGNTIYF
NA	TRBJ2-3	TRBV19	NA	TGTGCCAGTAGTATTGTTCTGACGGGGGGCACAGATACGCAGTATTTT	CASSIVLTGGTDTQYF